Each of the 21 T cell receptor beta chains below was sequenced from the same sample in a study of blood T cell repertoires in COVID-19. Using immunoSEQ multiplex PCR, the repertoire was profiled, and TCRdb retains in-frame clones only, with some absent. The sample yields approximately 110,000 clones, 80% to 95% seen once. The sequencing input was peripheral blood. These receptors were taken from a man aged 50 to 59 with COVID-19, enrolled during active disease.

This clone has a single count. This chain uses TRBV19 with TRBJ1-5; tentatively, D is TRBD1 (6 bases). The ends were cut back, 1 base at V and 4 bases at J, with 11 bases in the middle. This CDR3 is built from 15 residues. Germline V gives CDR1 LNHDA, CDR2 SQIVND (reference sequence). The CDR3 region has the DNA TGTGCCAGTAGTATAGGACAGGTATTAAATCAGCCCCAGCATTTT. It codes for CASSIGQVLNQPQHF. Supplemented by reference TRBV19 and TRBJ1-5, the full variable domain reads DGGITQSPKYLFRKEGQNVTLSCEQNLNHDAMYWYRQDPGQGLRLIYYSQIVNDFQKGDIAEGYSVSREKKESFPLTVTSAQKNPTAFYLCASSIGQVLNQPQHFGDGTRLSIL.

CDR3 bases: TGCGCCAGCAGCTACGGACTAGCGGGAACCGGGGAGCTGTTTTTT. Encoded protein: CASSYGLAGTGELFF. The chain carries TRBV5-1 and TRBJ2-2; 12 nucleotides agree with TRBD2. Germline V gene data show CDR1 as SGHRS and CDR2 as YFSETQ. The junction had 2 bases not matched to a gene; V was cut back by 3 bases and J by 5 bases. The CDR3 runs 15 residues.

The chain has TRBV6-2 or TRBV6-3 and TRBJ2-3; D call uncertain. The germline gives CDR1 MNHEY, CDR2 SVGEGT. V dropped 6 bases and J dropped 9 bases, with 10 bases sitting between them. CDR3 length equals 11 residues. CDR3 loop: CASSPKRTQYF. For the CDR3, the DNA is TGTGCCAGCAGCCCCAAGAGGACGCAGTATTTT.

The V gene is TRBV5-8, the J gene TRBJ2-5, with 13 bases identical to TRBD2. The germline CDR1 and CDR2 sequences are SGHTS and YDEGEE. This CDR3 contains 15 residues. Unmatched junction bases numbered 3, after V lost 5 bases and J lost 2 bases. This CDR3 reads CASSRGLAGQETQYF. The CDR3 bases are TGTGCCAGCAGTCGGGGACTAGCGGGACAAGAGACCCAGTACTTC.

The chain employs TRBV18 and TRBJ2-7; TRBD1 matches at 8 bases. Germline V lookup: CDR1 KGHSH, CDR2 LQKENI. V lost 10 bases, J lost 3 bases, and 14 bases stayed unmatched. The CDR3 is 15 residues long. In nucleotides, the CDR3 is TGTGCCACTTCCCCCCCGACAGGGGCTAACTACGAGCAGTACTTC. This translates into CATSPPTGANYEQYF.

The genes are TRBV11-2 and TRBJ2-3; 7 bases are a match to TRBD1. The CDR3 spans 18 residues. Germline lookup yields CDR1 SGHAT and CDR2 FQNNGV. Trimming removed 1 base from V and 1 base from J; junction bases left unmatched: 11. CDR3 loop: CASSLGQQGRMGTDTQYF. DNA for the CDR3: TGTGCCAGCAGCTTAGGCCAACAGGGGCGAATGGGCACAGATACGCAGTATTTT.

V usage is TRBV7-8 and J usage is TRBJ2-5; no firm D call. Germline-derived CDR1 and CDR2 are SGHVS and FQNEAQ. V shed 5 bases and J shed 2 bases, with 12 bases lying between them. The CDR3 consists of 14 residues. CDR3 region: CASSPSTLQETQYF. CDR3 coding DNA: TGTGCCAGCAGCCCTTCGACTTTGCAAGAGACCCAGTACTTC.

In this sample, this clone turned up once. This chain uses TRBV5-1 with TRBJ2-1, with a possible D match to TRBD2 (5 bases). In germline, CDR1 is SGHRS, CDR2 YFSETQ. The CDR3 covers 13 residues. The V end was cut by 4 bases, the J end by 6 bases, with 11 bases between. CDR3 DNA sequence: TGCGCCAGCAGCATAGGACTCGTCAATGAGCAGTTCTTC. This encodes CASSIGLVNEQFF.

V usage is TRBV2 and J usage is TRBJ2-5; 10 nucleotides match TRBD2. CDR1 is SNHLY, CDR2 FYNNEI, per germline. The V gene end was trimmed by 7 bases and the J gene end by 2 bases; junction bases not matched to a gene: 13. CDR3 size: 17 residues. As DNA, the CDR3 is TGTGCCAGCATACGGGCTAGCGGGAGTGGAGGGCAAGAGACCCAGTACTTC. It codes for CASIRASGSGGQETQYF.

The chain uses TRBV20-1 and TRBJ1-2; 7 bases line up with TRBD1. The germline V gene has CDR1 DFQATT and CDR2 SNEGSKA (reference sequence). V gave up 3 bases and J gave up 4 bases; unmatched junction bases: 11. The CDR3 loop spans 15 amino acids. The CDR3, as DNA: TGCAGTGCTAGTAAGGTGAAGGGGGCTAGCTATGGCTACACCTTC. It encodes CSASKVKGASYGYTF.

V and J are TRBV24-1 and TRBJ2-3; TRBD2 matches 14 bases. The V gene's germline CDR1 is KGHDR and CDR2 SFDVKD. This CDR3 has 16 amino acids. J lost 5 bases, V lost 4 bases, and 4 bases had no gene match. The CDR3 DNA is TGTGCCACCAGTGACCGGACTAGCGGGAGGCGAGATACGCAGTATTTT. Translated, it gives CATSDRTSGRRDTQYF.

The sample holds one count of this clone. J is TRBJ2-7 and V is TRBV7-6, with D perhaps matching TRBD1 (6 bases). Germline V gene lookup returns CDR1 SGHVS and CDR2 FNYEAQ. The CDR3 runs 13 residues. V lost 5 bases, J lost 4 bases, and 12 bases lay in between. CDR3 nucleotides: TGTGCCAGCAGCCGGCAGACAGGTTACGAGCAGTACTTC. This translates into CASSRQTGYEQYF.

The chain is built from TRBV5-1 and TRBJ2-1; TRBD2 is a possible D gene (6 bases). Germline V gene sequence: CDR1 SGHRS, CDR2 YFSETQ. The CDR3 extends over 15 amino acids. Trimming cost V 2 bases and J 0 bases, with 9 bases left between them. CDR3 residues: CASSFRESSYNEQFF. The CDR3 nucleotides are TGCGCCAGCAGCTTCCGGGAGAGCTCCTACAATGAGCAGTTCTTC.

This chain connects TRBV19 to TRBJ1-6; D not resolved. V gave up 5 bases and J gave up 10 bases, with 15 bases separating them. Per germline, CDR1 LNHDA and CDR2 SQIVND (reference sequence). The CDR3 is made up of 14 amino acids. The CDR3 sequence is CASSSSLFNSPLHF. In nucleotides, the CDR3 is TGTGCCAGTAGTTCAAGCCTCTTCAACTCACCCCTCCACTTT.

This clone was seen more than once but under ten times. The V call is TRBV7-3, the J call TRBJ2-3; 8 bases line up with TRBD1. Germline V gene sequence: CDR1 SGHTA, CDR2 FQGTGA. With 2 bases clipped from V and 1 base from J, the junction kept 5 bases outside the gene matches. This CDR3 spans 16 amino acids. The CDR3 sequence is CASSLVGQGRTDTQYF. The CDR3 DNA is TGTGCCAGCAGCTTAGTAGGACAGGGACGCACAGATACGCAGTATTTT.

This chain links TRBV5-8 with TRBJ2-7; D gene unclear. Trimming left V 0 bases short and J 0 bases short, with 10 bases between. CDR1 SGHTS and CDR2 YDEGEE come from the germline V gene. This CDR3 contains 15 residues. The CDR3 DNA sequence: TGTGCCAGCAGCTTGGTTCCCAGTTCCTCCTACGAGCAGTACTTC. Translation: CASSLVPSSSYEQYF. Full variable domain (outside the CDR3, taken from reference TRBV5-8 and TRBJ2-7): EAGVTQSPTHLIKTRGQQATLRCSPISGHTSVYWYQQALGLGLQFLLWYDEGEERNRGNFPPRFSGRQFPNYSSELNVNALELEDSALYLCASSLVPSSSYEQYFGPGTRLTVT.

The rearrangement links TRBV2 to TRBJ1-1; D is undetermined. CDR1 is SNHLY, CDR2 FYNNEI, per germline. The CDR3 covers 12 residues. Trimming pared 8 bases from V and 1 base from J, leaving 8 bases between. As DNA, the CDR3 is TGTGCCAGCTCAACAGCGAACACTGAAGCTTTCTTT. This sequence encodes CASSTANTEAFF. The variable domain in full, completed from reference TRBV2 and TRBJ1-1, reads EPEVTQTPSHQVTQMGQEVILRCVPISNHLYFYWYRQILGQKVEFLVSFYNNEISEKSEIFDDQFSVERPDGSNFTLKIRSTKLEDSAMYFCASSTANTEAFFGQGTRLTVV.

The chain uses TRBV6-1 and TRBJ1-4; 8 nucleotides match TRBD1. The CDR3 sequence is 19 residues long. Per germline, CDR1 MNHNS and CDR2 SASEGT. With 0 bases clipped from V and 8 bases from J, the junction kept 17 bases outside the gene matches. The CDR3 nucleotides are TGTGCCAGCAGTGAAGCGGAGGGGCGACCAGGGGGCGCTTTGGAAAAACTGTTTTTT. As protein: CASSEAEGRPGGALEKLFF.

In this sample, this clone turned up a few times. The genes are TRBV7-8 and TRBJ2-7; TRBD2 aligns across 13 bases. The CDR3 consists of 16 residues. J gave up 3 bases and V 5 bases, and 7 bases lay outside the gene matches. CDR1 and CDR2 (germline): SGHVS, FQNEAQ. CDR3 DNA sequence: TGTGCCAGCAGCCCACCCAGGACTAGCGGGAGCTACGAGCAGTACTTC. It specifies CASSPPRTSGSYEQYF. The entire variable domain, with the rest obtained from reference TRBV7-8 and TRBJ2-7, is as follows: GAGVSQSPRYKVAKRGQDVALRCDPISGHVSLFWYQQALGQGPEFLTYFQNEAQLDKSGLPSDRFFAERPEGSVSTLKIQRTQQEDSAVYLCASSPPRTSGSYEQYFGPGTRLTVT.

This sequence joins TRBV18 and TRBJ2-1; 13 nucleotides agree with TRBD2. With 1 base clipped from V and 11 bases from J, the junction kept 2 bases outside the gene matches. The CDR3 runs 14 residues. The germline gives CDR1 KGHSH, CDR2 LQKENI. CDR3 loop: CASSPRLAGGQQFF. The CDR3 DNA is TGTGCCAGCTCACCACGACTAGCGGGGGGACAGCAGTTCTTC.

This sequence joins TRBV11-2 and TRBJ2-4, with 7 bases matching TRBD1. J lost 6 bases, V lost 5 bases, and 4 bases had no gene match. CDR3 length equals 13 residues. The germline V gene encodes CDR1 SGHAT and CDR2 FQNNGV. CDR3 in DNA: TGTGCCAGCAGCCAGACAGGGCTAAACATTCAGTACTTC. As protein: CASSQTGLNIQYF.